These 18 T cell receptor beta chains originate from one sample sequenced in a study of blood T cell repertoires in COVID-19. The data were produced by immunoSEQ multiplex PCR, yet TCRdb's version contains in-frame clones alone and is incomplete. The profile covers about 180,000 clones, with approximately 83% appearing a single time and around 9.9% taken by the ten largest. Sequencing input: peripheral blood. These receptors were collected from a human donor with active or convalescent COVID-19. The donor label of this sample is uncertain.

This chain joins TRBV19 and TRBJ2-7; 9 nucleotides align to TRBD2. The CDR3 covers 15 residues. V shed 6 bases and J 1 base; nucleotides not matched to a gene: 7. Germline V gene data show CDR1 as LNHDA and CDR2 as SQIVND (reference sequence). The DNA of the CDR3 is TGTGCCAGTAGCCCTCTTAGCGGGGGATCCTACGAGCAGTACTTC. This encodes CASSPLSGGSYEQYF.

The genes are TRBV6-5 and TRBJ2-7; the match to TRBD1 covers 8 bases. Germline CDR1 is MNHEY and CDR2 is SVGAGI. V trimming: 10 bases; J trimming: 9 bases; junction bases outside the gene matches: 11. The CDR3 covers 12 residues. The chain's CDR3 is CAIRTGYAAQYF. In nucleotides, the CDR3 is TGTGCCATCCGGACAGGGTATGCCGCGCAGTACTTC.

This chain links TRBV5-1 with TRBJ2-7, with TRBD1 identical over 11 bases. Looked up from germline, CDR1 is SGHRS and CDR2 is YFSETQ. The V and J ends lost 6 bases and 3 bases, in that order; junction bases with no gene match: 11. This CDR3 spans 16 amino acids. CDR3 amino acids: CASTPGGTGGYYEQYF. The DNA for the CDR3 is TGCGCCAGCACCCCCGGAGGGACAGGGGGGTACTACGAGCAGTACTTC.

V gene TRBV4-1 combines with J gene TRBJ1-2; D call uncertain. CDR3 length: 15 residues. Trimming removed 0 bases at V and 4 bases at J, with 12 bases between. From germline, CDR1 is MGHRA and CDR2 YSYEKL. Here the CDR3 reads CASSQEQYGGYGYTF. Written as DNA, the CDR3 is TGCGCCAGCAGCCAAGAGCAGTACGGCGGCTATGGCTACACCTTC.

The J gene is TRBJ2-1, the V gene TRBV4-3; 7 nucleotides match TRBD2. Trimming took 0 bases from V and 7 from J; bases not matched to a gene: 6. The CDR3 is 15 amino acids. Germline V lookup: CDR1 LGHNA, CDR2 YSLEER. The DNA for the CDR3 is TGCGCCAGCAGCCAAGATTATTGGGGGGGGAATGAGCAGTTCTTC. It is translated as CASSQDYWGGNEQFF.

Remarks on this clone: In the same sample, other DNA sequences code for this CDR3. This rearrangement joins TRBV5-1 to TRBJ1-2; D unclear. CDR1 is SGHRS, CDR2 YFSETQ, per germline. The CDR3 runs to 14 residues. Trimming took off 0 bases at V and 4 bases at J, with 10 bases between the two ends. The DNA of the CDR3 is TGCGCCAGCAGCTTGGTTAAGGCGGGCTATGGCTACACCTTC. Protein: CASSLVKAGYGYTF.

The gene calls are TRBV4-3 and TRBJ1-2; tentatively, D is TRBD1 (5 bases). Trimming took 0 bases from V and 7 from J, leaving 15 bases between them. Germline values: CDR1 LGHNA, CDR2 YSLEER. The CDR3 is 15 residues long. CDR3 sequence reads: CASSQEGPRASGYTF. DNA of the CDR3: TGCGCCAGCAGCCAAGAAGGACCCAGGGCGAGTGGCTACACCTTC.

The chain couples TRBV18 to TRBJ2-1; D possibly corresponds to TRBD2 (5 bases). The CDR3 totals 16 residues. The germline CDR1 and CDR2 sequences are KGHSH and LQKENI. The germline V and J ends were trimmed by 2 bases and 0 bases, with 11 bases remaining between them. CDR3 DNA sequence: TGTGCCAGCTCACCAAGGACGGGGAGCTCCTACAATGAGCAGTTCTTC. Translation gives CASSPRTGSSYNEQFF. The full variable domain, in which reference TRBV18 and TRBJ2-1 provide the parts outside the CDR3, is NAGVMQNPRHLVRRRGQEARLRCSPMKGHSHVYWYRQLPEEGLKFMVYLQKENIIDESGMPKERFSAEFPKEGPSILRIQQVVRGDSAAYFCASSPRTGSSYNEQFFGPGTRLTVL.

V gene TRBV9 combines with J gene TRBJ2-3; D is ambiguous. Trimming left V 3 bases short and J 1 base short, with 9 bases between. Germline loops: CDR1 SGDLS, CDR2 YYNGEE. This CDR3 has 14 residues. Here the CDR3 reads CASSEQTRTDTQYF. CDR3 DNA: TGTGCCAGCAGCGAACAGACACGCACAGATACGCAGTATTTT.

This rearrangement joins TRBV5-1 to TRBJ2-3, with 12 bases aligning to TRBD2. The CDR3 has 16 residues. Germline CDR1 reads SGHRS; CDR2 reads YFSETQ. V gave up 4 bases and J gave up 0 bases; unmatched junction bases: 3. In nucleotides, the CDR3 is TGCGCCAGCAGCAAGGGACTAGCGGGTAGCACAGATACGCAGTATTTT. This encodes CASSKGLAGSTDTQYF.

This chain connects TRBV3-1 (or the pseudogene TRBV3-2) to TRBJ2-3, with D possibly being TRBD2 (6 bases). The CDR3 is 15 residues long. Germline-derived CDR1 and CDR2 are LGHDT and YNNKEL (reference sequence). V lost 0 bases and J lost 2, with 9 bases in between. The CDR3 DNA reads as TGTGCCAGCAGCCAAGATCGGGGGAACACAGATACGCAGTATTTT. Translation: CASSQDRGNTDTQYF.

The rearrangement joins TRBV10-1 to TRBJ2-1, with a possible D match to TRBD2 (5 bases). CDR1 and CDR2 from the germline V gene are WNHNN and SYGVQD (reference sequence). V shed 6 bases and J shed 10 bases, with 13 bases lying between them. CDR3 length equals 12 residues. This CDR3 reads CASSNPSGEQFF. The CDR3, as DNA: TGCGCCAGCAGCAACCCGTCGGGGGAGCAGTTCTTC.

V gene TRBV7-2 combines with J gene TRBJ1-5, with no clear D. The CDR3 totals 16 residues. Between the trimmed V and J ends, which lost 5 bases and 3 bases, there was a span of 17 bases. Germline assignment: CDR1 SGHTA and CDR2 FQGNSA. CDR3 DNA: TGTGCCAGCAGCCCCTGGGGAGGCGGGGACAATCAGCCCCAGCATTTT. This encodes CASSPWGGGDNQPQHF.

This clone has just a few counts. The chain joins TRBV6-6 to TRBJ2-1; D is unresolved. Deletions cut 9 bases from V and 7 bases from J, with 13 bases between. The CDR3 is made up of 12 amino acids. Per the germline V gene, CDR1 is MNHNY and CDR2 is SVGAGI (reference sequence). Here the CDR3 reads CASTTVGNEQFF. The CDR3 nucleotides read TGTGCCAGTACGACCGTCGGGAATGAGCAGTTCTTC.

J is TRBJ1-1 and V is TRBV5-6; perhaps TRBD1 as D (6 bases). CDR1 is SGHDT, CDR2 YYEEEE, per germline. There are 16 residues in the CDR3. V was cut by 4 bases and J by 1 base, with 17 bases left in between. DNA of the CDR3: TGTGCCAGCAGCACACGATTAACAGGGAGGAACACTGAAGCTTTCTTT. Its protein product is CASSTRLTGRNTEAFF.

The chain carries TRBV19 and TRBJ1-5, with D maybe TRBD1 (6 bases). The CDR3 extends over 15 amino acids. With 6 bases removed from V and 4 bases from J, the gap between germline ends came to 16 bases. The V gene's germline CDR1 is LNHDA and CDR2 SQIVND (reference sequence). In DNA form, the CDR3 reads TGTGCCAGTAGCATCCCAGGACAGCCGAATCAGCCCCAGCATTTT. Encoded protein: CASSIPGQPNQPQHF.

CDR3 coding DNA: TGTGCCAGCAGCTTAGATTGGACTAGCGGCGGTAATGAGCAGTTCTTC. This encodes CASSLDWTSGGNEQFF. The gene calls are TRBV7-2 and TRBJ2-1, with 10 bases identical to TRBD2. Germline V gene sequence: CDR1 SGHTA, CDR2 FQGNSA. There are 16 residues in the CDR3. Germline trimming cut 1 base from V and 7 bases from J; bases unmatched to any gene: 7.

V gene TRBV2 combines with J gene TRBJ2-7; D is perhaps TRBD1 (6 bases). The germline CDR1 and CDR2 sequences are SNHLY and FYNNEI. This CDR3 region has 16 residues. The V end was cut by 3 bases, the J end by 0 bases, with 15 bases between. CDR3 sequence: CASSERTVRLSYEQYF. The CDR3 DNA sequence: TGTGCCAGCAGTGAGAGGACAGTCCGCCTCTCCTACGAGCAGTACTTC.